This T cell receptor (beta chain) was recovered during a study of a mutant IDH1 vaccine in newly diagnosed glioma. Study details: Treated patients, 62.5% male and 37.5% female, averaged 40.4 years of age.

Generated by immunoSEQ multiplex PCR, the TCRdb table keeps only in-frame clones and is missing some. This repertoire shows about 90,000 clones, around nine tenths found once; its top ten account for roughly 0.74%. The time point is: week 47, end of study. Every vaccine dose comprised 300 ug of mutant IDH1 20-mer peptide plus topical imiquimod. Patients underwent eight vaccinations, which took place in weeks 1, 3, 5, 7, 11, 15, 19 and 23. Comments on this clone: Its antigen is not identified.

CDR1 is SGHKS and CDR2 is YYEKEE in the germline V gene (reference sequence). CDR3 length: 15 amino acids. Trimming removed 5 bases from V and 1 base from J, with 15 bases in between. The TCR was taken from a woman aged 50 to 65 with glioma. Sequencing was performed on PBMCs, taken from a glioma patient whose treatment included an IDH1 peptide vaccine. The genes are TRBV5-5 and TRBJ1-1; D ambiguous. CDR3 sequence: CASRYVNRRNTEAFF. CDR3 coding DNA: TGTGCCAGCAGGTACGTCAACAGAAGGAACACTGAAGCTTTCTTT.